This T cell receptor beta chain was documented in a study of CD8 T cells in Susac syndrome. cDNA came from about 0.5 to 1 ug RNA primed by random hexamers. TCRdb reprocessed the immunoSEQ multiplex PCR reads with MiXCR, giving one entry per CDR3 protein. The table lists 150,000 to 160,000 distinct CDR3 sequences, nearly 97% of them singletons. This clonotype was detected only once. This CDR3 spans 16 amino acids. Germline CDR1 reads MNHEY; CDR2 reads SVGEGT. The ends lost 5 bases at V and 1 base at J; junction bases unmatched: 6. This receptor was taken from a human donor with multiple sclerosis. V gene TRBV6-2 or TRBV6-3 combines with J gene TRBJ2-3; 10 bases match TRBD2. Sequenced input: CD8+ T cells from PBMCs. CDR3 loop: CASSRRTSGRTDTQYF. The CDR3 DNA follows: TGTGCCAGCAGTAGGCGGACTAGCGGTCGCACAGATACGCAGTATTTT.